The source of this T cell receptor beta chain is a study of PD-L1 blockade in urothelial cancer. Study details: The study started patients on atezolizumab at some point between 2013 and 2014, giving 1,200 mg intravenously every 3 weeks. Blood samples had a median of approximately 150,000 T cells.

The CDR3 covers 14 residues. The germline gives CDR1 SGHTA, CDR2 FQGNSA. The V and J ends lost 1 base and 4 bases, in that order; junction bases with no gene match: 2. TCRdb's table, derived via immunoSEQ multiplex PCR, lists solely in-frame clones and lacks some. The sample shows more than 75,000 clones, 84% of them seen only once. This clone was seen once. Time point reported: pretreatment peripheral blood. For each patient, 1 to 8 samples were obtained, pretreatment and on-treatment. This clonotype was sampled from a man between 60 and 75 years old with urothelial cancer. This specimen consisted of PBMCs, obtained around atezolizumab (anti-PD-L1) treatment. The gene calls are TRBV7-2 and TRBJ2-7; 9 bases match TRBD1. The DNA of the CDR3 is TGTGCCAGCAGCTTAGTTGGACAGGGGTACGAGCAGTACTTC. Its protein is CASSLVGQGYEQYF.